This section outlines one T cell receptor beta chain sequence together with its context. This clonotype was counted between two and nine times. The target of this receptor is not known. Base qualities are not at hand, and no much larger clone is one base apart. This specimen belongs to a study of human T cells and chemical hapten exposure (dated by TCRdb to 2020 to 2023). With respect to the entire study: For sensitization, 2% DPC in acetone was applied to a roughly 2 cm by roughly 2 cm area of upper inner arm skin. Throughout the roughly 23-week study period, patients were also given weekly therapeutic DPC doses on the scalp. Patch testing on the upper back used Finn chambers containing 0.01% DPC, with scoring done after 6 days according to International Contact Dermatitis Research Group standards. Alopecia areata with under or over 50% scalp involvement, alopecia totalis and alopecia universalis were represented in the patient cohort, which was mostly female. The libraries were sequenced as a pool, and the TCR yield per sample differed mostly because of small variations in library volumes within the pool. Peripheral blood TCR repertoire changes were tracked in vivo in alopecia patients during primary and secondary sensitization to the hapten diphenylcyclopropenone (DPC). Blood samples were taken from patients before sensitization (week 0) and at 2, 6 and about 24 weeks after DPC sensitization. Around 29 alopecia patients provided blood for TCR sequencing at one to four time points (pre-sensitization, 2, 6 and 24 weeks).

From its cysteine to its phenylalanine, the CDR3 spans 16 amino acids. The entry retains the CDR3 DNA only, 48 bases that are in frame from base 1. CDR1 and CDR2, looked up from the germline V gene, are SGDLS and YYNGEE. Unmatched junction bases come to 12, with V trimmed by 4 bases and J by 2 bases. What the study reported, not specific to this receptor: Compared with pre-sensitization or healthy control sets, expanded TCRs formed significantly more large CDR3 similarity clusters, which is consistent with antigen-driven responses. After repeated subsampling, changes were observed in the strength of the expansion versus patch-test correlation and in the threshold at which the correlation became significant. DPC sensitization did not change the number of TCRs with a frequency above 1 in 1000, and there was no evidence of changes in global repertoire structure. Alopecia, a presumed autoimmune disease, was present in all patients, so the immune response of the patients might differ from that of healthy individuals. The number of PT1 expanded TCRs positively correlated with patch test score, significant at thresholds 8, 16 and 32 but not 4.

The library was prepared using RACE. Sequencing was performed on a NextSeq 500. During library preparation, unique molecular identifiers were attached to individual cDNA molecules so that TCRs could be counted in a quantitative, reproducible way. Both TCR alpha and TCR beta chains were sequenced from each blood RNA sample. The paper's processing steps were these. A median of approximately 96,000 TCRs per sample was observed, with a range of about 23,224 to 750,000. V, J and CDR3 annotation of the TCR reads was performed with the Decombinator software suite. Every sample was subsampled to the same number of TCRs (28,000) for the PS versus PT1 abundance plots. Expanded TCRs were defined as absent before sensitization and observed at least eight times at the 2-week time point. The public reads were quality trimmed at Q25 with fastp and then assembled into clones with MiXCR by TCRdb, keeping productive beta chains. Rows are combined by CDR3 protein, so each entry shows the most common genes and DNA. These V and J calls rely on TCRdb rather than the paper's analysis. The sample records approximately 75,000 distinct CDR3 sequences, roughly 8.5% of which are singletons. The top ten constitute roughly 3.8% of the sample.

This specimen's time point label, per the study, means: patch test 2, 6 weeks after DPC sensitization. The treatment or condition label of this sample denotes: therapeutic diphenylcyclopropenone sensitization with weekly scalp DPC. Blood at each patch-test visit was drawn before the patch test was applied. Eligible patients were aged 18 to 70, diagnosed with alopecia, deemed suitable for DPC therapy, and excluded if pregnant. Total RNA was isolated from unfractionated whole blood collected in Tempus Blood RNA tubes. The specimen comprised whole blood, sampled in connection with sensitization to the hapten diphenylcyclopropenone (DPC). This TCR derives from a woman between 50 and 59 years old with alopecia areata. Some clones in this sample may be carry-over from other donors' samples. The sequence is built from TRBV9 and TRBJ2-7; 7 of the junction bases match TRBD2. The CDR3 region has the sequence CASSHDDRDYPYEQYF. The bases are TGTGCCAGCAGCCACGACGACCGGGACTACCCCTACGAGCAGTACTTC.